This passage covers 17 T cell receptor beta chains from one sample sequenced in a study of blood T cell repertoires in COVID-19. This table comes from immunoSEQ multiplex PCR, and its TCRdb copy is limited to in-frame clones, with some not included. Among approximately 160,000 clones listed, under 85% were seen once. The sample comprised peripheral blood. The receptors originated from a man aged 65 to 79 who had recovered from COVID-19.

This clone was detected once. V usage is TRBV5-1 and J usage is TRBJ2-1; 11 positions agree with TRBD2. The CDR3 length is 16 residues. Germline V lookup: CDR1 SGHRS, CDR2 YFSETQ. V lost 2 bases to trimming and J lost 4 bases; unmatched junction nucleotides: 5. The DNA for the CDR3 is TGCGCCAGCAGCTTAACCGGGACTAGCGGTTACAATGAGCAGTTCTTC. Its translation: CASSLTGTSGYNEQFF. The variable domain in full, with the rest retrieved from reference TRBV5-1 and TRBJ2-1, is KAGVTQTPRYLIKTRGQQVTLSCSPISGHRSVSWYQQTPGQGLQFLFEYFSETQRNKGNFPGRFSGRQFSNSRSEMNVSTLELGDSALYLCASSLTGTSGYNEQFFGPGTRLTVL.

The V gene is TRBV11-3, the J gene TRBJ2-1; no firm D call. Germline-derived CDR1 and CDR2 are SGHNT and YENEEA. The V and J ends lost 1 base and 6 bases respectively, with 10 bases between them. CDR3 length: 14 amino acids. CDR3 residues: CASSLGGPGNEQFF. DNA for the CDR3: TGTGCCAGCAGCTTAGGCGGCCCGGGCAATGAGCAGTTCTTC.

The chain recombines TRBV7-9 with TRBJ2-7, with 10 bases aligning to TRBD1. The CDR3 is made up of 16 amino acids. The V gene's germline CDR1 is SEHNR and CDR2 FQNEAQ (reference sequence). With 5 bases clipped from V and 3 bases from J, the junction kept 10 bases outside the gene matches. Here the CDR3 reads CASSPGPWTGGYEQYF. CDR3 nucleotides: TGTGCCAGCAGCCCAGGGCCTTGGACAGGGGGCTACGAGCAGTACTTC. Full variable domain (remainder filled in from reference TRBV7-9 and TRBJ2-7): DTGVSQNPRHKITKRGQNVTFRCDPISEHNRLYWYRQTLGQGPEFLTYFQNEAQLEKSRLLSDRFSAERPKGSFSTLEIQRTEQGDSAMYLCASSPGPWTGGYEQYFGPGTRLTVT.

The chain carries TRBV6-5 and TRBJ2-1; D is unresolved. V lost 0 bases to trimming and J lost 6 bases, with 6 bases between them. This CDR3 contains 13 residues. The V gene's germline CDR1 is MNHEY and CDR2 SVGAGI. Written as DNA, the CDR3 is TGTGCCAGCAGTTACTCGGGCCCCAATGAGCAGTTCTTC. Its translation: CASSYSGPNEQFF.

This clone has more than one count but fewer than ten. The chain carries TRBV9 and TRBJ1-1; a weak D match, TRBD1 (6 bases). Germline loops: CDR1 SGDLS, CDR2 YYNGEE. V was trimmed by 0 bases and J by 5 bases, leaving 8 bases between them. The CDR3 covers 13 residues. The CDR3 spells CASSVGGQTEAFF. CDR3 nucleotide sequence: TGTGCCAGCAGCGTAGGGGGGCAAACTGAAGCTTTCTTT.

The genes are TRBV2 and TRBJ2-7; TRBD1 aligns across 7 bases. The trim removed 6 bases at V and 2 bases at J, leaving 7 bases unmatched. Germline lookup yields CDR1 SNHLY and CDR2 FYNNEI. There are 14 residues in the CDR3. The CDR3 reads CASRISGTAYEQYF. Written as DNA, the CDR3 is TGTGCCAGCAGGATCTCCGGGACAGCCTACGAGCAGTACTTC.

The table lists this clone with a count of one. The genes are TRBV10-3 and TRBJ2-1, with TRBD2 matching 8 bases. In germline, CDR1 is ENHRY, CDR2 SYGVKD. The CDR3 extends over 16 amino acids. The V and J ends lost 10 bases and 0 bases, in that order; junction bases with no gene match: 11. The CDR3 loop is CATGREGGSSYNEQFF. The DNA for the CDR3 is TGTGCCACCGGGAGGGAGGGAGGGAGCTCCTACAATGAGCAGTTCTTC.

The chain is built from TRBV20-1 and TRBJ1-2; no definite D call. CDR3 length: 13 amino acids. V was shortened by 3 bases and J by 9 bases, with 17 bases between the two germline ends. The germline V gene has CDR1 DFQATT and CDR2 SNEGSKA (reference sequence). In nucleotides, the CDR3 is TGCAGTGCTAGTCCGGGGTCTTCTTATCGCTACACCTTC. As protein: CSASPGSSYRYTF.

V gene TRBV5-1 combines with J gene TRBJ1-6; 9 bases align to TRBD1. The CDR3 loop spans 21 amino acids. The germline CDR1 and CDR2 sequences are SGHRS and YFSETQ. V trimming: 0 bases; J trimming: 0 bases; junction bases outside the gene matches: 13. The CDR3 loop is CASSLDKQGALVDSYNSPLHF. CDR3 DNA sequence: TGCGCCAGCAGCTTGGATAAACAGGGGGCTCTAGTAGACTCCTATAATTCACCCCTCCACTTT.

The chain is built from TRBV6-5 and TRBJ1-5; tentatively, D is TRBD1 (5 bases). Trimming left V 6 bases short and J 3 bases short, with 9 bases between. Germline CDR1 is MNHEY and CDR2 is SVGAGI. This CDR3 is built from 13 residues. In DNA, the CDR3 is TGTGCCAGCAGACAGGAGTACAATCAGCCCCAGCATTTT. This gives the protein CASRQEYNQPQHF.

The V gene is TRBV4-2, the J gene TRBJ2-3; TRBD1 might be the D (5 bases). The CDR3 consists of 16 residues. V was pared by 0 bases and J by 2 bases, with 12 bases between. Looked up from germline, CDR1 is LGHNA and CDR2 is YNFKEQ. CDR3 loop: CASSQDPTALTDTQYF. CDR3 sequence (DNA): TGTGCCAGCAGCCAAGATCCGACAGCTCTCACAGATACGCAGTATTTT.

On this clone itself: This sample includes further DNA sequences coding for the same CDR3. The V gene is TRBV5-1, the J gene TRBJ2-7, with TRBD1 identical over 9 bases. CDR1 is SGHRS, CDR2 YFSETQ, per germline. This CDR3 is 14 amino acids long. V lost 5 bases to trimming and J lost 2 bases; unmatched junction nucleotides: 5. The CDR3 DNA reads TGCGCCAGCAGGCCGGGACAGGGAGCCTACGAGCAGTACTTC. Protein: CASRPGQGAYEQYF.

The chain is built from TRBV25-1 and TRBJ2-5; 11 bases align to TRBD2. Germline CDR1 is MGHDK and CDR2 is SYGVNS. J was trimmed by 2 bases and V by 4 bases; bases with no gene match: 12. The CDR3 is made up of 18 amino acids. The CDR3, as DNA: TGTGCCAGCAGTGTTGATGGCCTAGCGGGAGGAACGCAAGAGACCCAGTACTTC. Its translation: CASSVDGLAGGTQETQYF.

In this sample, this clone turned up once. The genes are TRBV7-2 and TRBJ2-5, with TRBD2 matching 12 bases. This CDR3 is built from 17 residues. Germline CDR1 reads SGHTA; CDR2 reads FQGNSA. With V trimmed by 6 bases and J by 3 bases, 11 bases remained unmatched. CDR3 sequence reads: CASSRALRLAGEETQYF. The CDR3 DNA is TGTGCCAGCAGTAGAGCCCTCCGACTAGCGGGAGAAGAGACCCAGTACTTC.

The V and J genes are TRBV7-9 and TRBJ1-2; 10 nucleotides align to TRBD1. This CDR3 has 14 amino acids. Per germline, CDR1 SEHNR and CDR2 FQNEAQ (reference sequence). J gave up 5 bases and V 4 bases, and 4 bases lay outside the gene matches. CDR3 protein: CASSYSDRGYGYTF. The DNA for the CDR3 is TGTGCCAGCAGCTACTCGGACAGGGGGTATGGCTACACCTTC. The full variable domain, rest sourced from reference TRBV7-9 and TRBJ1-2, is DTGVSQNPRHKITKRGQNVTFRCDPISEHNRLYWYRQTLGQGPEFLTYFQNEAQLEKSRLLSDRFSAERPKGSFSTLEIQRTEQGDSAMYLCASSYSDRGYGYTFGSGTRLTVV.

The genes are TRBV7-2 and TRBJ2-7; D is uncertain. The CDR3 runs 13 residues. The germline gives CDR1 SGHTA, CDR2 FQGNSA. Deletions cut 1 base from V and 5 bases from J, with 9 bases between. The CDR3 region is CASSLERLDEQYF. DNA of the CDR3: TGTGCCAGCAGCTTAGAACGGTTGGACGAGCAGTACTTC.

V gene TRBV5-1 combines with J gene TRBJ2-1; TRBD2 matches at 9 bases. CDR1 and CDR2 from the germline V gene are SGHRS and YFSETQ. This CDR3 is built from 15 residues. With 0 bases clipped from V and 5 bases from J, the junction kept 3 bases outside the gene matches. The CDR3: CASSLGTSVHNEQFF. In DNA form, the CDR3 reads TGCGCCAGCAGCTTGGGGACTAGCGTACACAATGAGCAGTTCTTC.